Following are 16 T cell receptor beta chains from one sample sequenced in a study of post-analysis software for immune sequencing data (dated by TCRdb to 2013 to 2016). Receptor amplification or capture employed PCR. The sequencer listed for this sample is Illumina HiSeq 2500. Unique molecular identifiers were incorporated into TCR beta cDNA libraries to reduce PCR and sequencing biases. Clones were called with MiXCR by TCRdb after fastp trimmed the public reads at Q25, and only in-frame beta chains were retained. Duplicate CDR3 protein sequences are folded into a single record with the most common DNA and genes. This sample holds roughly 580,000 distinct CDR3 sequences; roughly 47% were observed only once. The ten largest clonotypes hold roughly 1.8% of the sample. Results and caveats for the whole study, not just this receptor: Patients showed significantly higher frequencies than controls for roughly 5 TRBV segments, among them TRBV5-6, TRBV5-1 and TRBV20-1.

Their antigens are not known. Sequencing was done on a sample of blood. Receptors originate from a girl aged 5-17 years with multiple sclerosis.

The chain couples TRBV7-9 to TRBJ1-1, with unresolved D. CDR1 and CDR2 (germline): SEHNR, FQNEAQ (reference sequence). Trimming removed 4 bases from V and 11 bases from J, with 17 bases in between. The CDR3 is made up of 13 amino acids. The CDR3: CASSSDRNLGAFF. CDR3 DNA sequence: TGTGCCAGCAGCTCGGACCGAAATCTGGGGGCTTTCTTT. The whole variable domain, remainder taken from reference TRBV7-9 and TRBJ1-1, is DTGVSQNPRHKITKRGQNVTFRCDPISEHNRLYWYRQTLGQGPEFLTYFQNEAQLEKSRLLSDRFSAERPKGSFSTLEIQRTEQGDSAMYLCASSSDRNLGAFFGQGTRLTVV.

This chain links TRBV24-1 with TRBJ2-7; D could derive from TRBD1 or TRBD2 (5 bases each). This CDR3 region has 15 residues. Trimming removed 4 bases from V and 7 bases from J, with 19 bases in between. The V gene's germline CDR1 is KGHDR and CDR2 SFDVKD. CDR3 DNA sequence: TGTGCCACCAGTGACACGGGGATGGGACCAAATGAGCAGTACTTC. The encoded protein is CATSDTGMGPNEQYF.

The CDR3 spells CSVDTPDTQYF. The CDR3 region has the DNA TGCAGCGTGGATACTCCAGATACGCAGTATTTT. This chain uses TRBV20-1 with TRBJ2-3; the D is unclear. CDR1 is DFQATT, CDR2 SNEGSKA, per germline (reference sequence). This CDR3 comprises 11 residues.

The rearrangement links TRBV6-2 or TRBV6-3 to TRBJ1-1; 7 nucleotides agree with TRBD1. This CDR3 has 14 residues. Per germline, CDR1 MNHEY and CDR2 SVGEGT. J gave up 5 bases and V 6 bases, and 9 bases lay outside the gene matches. The CDR3 region has the DNA TGTGCCAGCAGGCCGTCAGGGGGAGTAACTGAAGCTTTCTTT. Its translation is CASRPSGGVTEAFF.

This clonotype was seen only a few times. The DNA of the CDR3 is TGTGCCAGCATATGGGGGCGGGGCTCCTACAATGAGCAGTTCTTC. This codes for CASIWGRGSYNEQFF. The gene calls are TRBV5-5 and TRBJ2-1; D assignment may be TRBD1 or TRBD2 (6 bases each). The V gene lost 6 bases and the J gene lost 0 bases, with 13 bases spanning the gap. CDR3 length: 15 amino acids. Germline V gene lookup returns CDR1 SGHKS and CDR2 YYEKEE (reference sequence).

The sample holds a few counts of this clonotype. A junction boundary mismatches the germline segment, possibly from a read error. The V gene is TRBV7-9, the J gene TRBJ2-5; weak D call: TRBD2 (5 bases). This CDR3 region has 15 residues. CDR1 and CDR2 from the germline V gene are SEHNR and FQNEAQ (reference sequence). The CDR3 is CASSLAQLAAETQYF. In DNA form, the CDR3 reads TGTGCCAGCAGTTTAGCGCAGCTAGCTGCCGAGACCCAGTACTTC.

This sequence joins TRBV7-9 and TRBJ2-5; TRBD2 might be the D (5 bases). Germline CDR1 is SEHNR and CDR2 is FQNEAQ (reference sequence). This CDR3 is built from 18 residues. V was clipped by 1 base and J by 5 bases, with 23 bases between them. Here the CDR3 reads CASSLVTPPWAGVETQYF. Written as DNA, the CDR3 is TGTGCCAGCAGCTTAGTGACCCCTCCATGGGCCGGGGTGGAGACCCAGTACTTC.

This clonotype is a singleton in its sample. J is TRBJ2-4 and V is TRBV7-9; possible D gene TRBD1, 5 bases. Looked up from germline, CDR1 is SEHNR and CDR2 is FQNEAQ (reference sequence). The CDR3 runs 16 residues. Trimming shortened V by 2 bases and J by 0 bases, and 11 bases separated the two germline ends. This CDR3 reads CASSLSVGLAKNIQYF. CDR3 nucleotide sequence: TGTGCCAGCAGCTTATCGGTGGGGCTAGCCAAAAACATTCAGTACTTC.

This chain joins TRBV12-3 or TRBV12-4 and TRBJ2-5; D not resolved. With the DNA end fitting TRBJ2-7 better, the J assignment may be wrong. CDR3 size: 14 residues. The CDR3, as DNA: TGTGCCAGCGCCACGGATCGACCTCTCCACGAGCAGTACTTC. Encoded protein: CASATDRPLHEQYF.

In this sample, this clonotype turned up a few times. The chain is built from TRBV12-3 or TRBV12-4 and TRBJ2-1, with a possible D match to TRBD2 (5 bases). The CDR3 is 14 amino acids. V lost 8 bases and J 5 bases, leaving 16 bases between the germline ends. CDR3 sequence: CASSGISENNEQFF. The DNA of the CDR3 is TGTGCCAGCTCGGGAATCTCCGAAAACAATGAGCAGTTCTTC.

This clonotype was detected a few times. The rearrangement links TRBV20-1 to TRBJ1-2, with TRBD1 matching over 7 bases. The CDR3 sequence is 13 residues long. The ends lost 4 bases at V and 4 bases at J; junction bases unmatched: 6. Germline CDR1 DFQATT, CDR2 SNEGSKA (reference sequence). Written as DNA, the CDR3 is TGCAGTGCTAATCCGGGACAGACCTATGGCTACACCTTC. Encoded protein: CSANPGQTYGYTF.

This clonotype was detected a few times. The V and J genes are TRBV5-1 and TRBJ2-3, with no clear D. V was shortened by 0 bases and J by 0 bases, with 11 bases between the two germline ends. Germline CDR1 SGHRS, CDR2 YFSETQ. CDR3 size: 16 residues. CDR3 region: CASSLVQISSTDTQYF. CDR3 in DNA: TGCGCCAGCAGCTTGGTACAGATTTCTAGCACAGATACGCAGTATTTT.

This clonotype has more than one count but fewer than ten. The CDR3 protein is CAISDPGQGGETQYF. CDR3 nucleotide sequence: TGTGCCATCAGTGATCCCGGACAGGGAGGAGAGACCCAGTACTTC. The V and J genes are TRBV10-3 and TRBJ2-5, with 8 positions matching TRBD1. With 3 bases clipped from V and 4 bases from J, the junction kept 7 bases outside the gene matches. This CDR3 has 15 amino acids. CDR1 ENHRY and CDR2 SYGVKD come from the germline V gene.

This sequence joins TRBV7-9 and TRBJ2-1; 7 nucleotides agree with TRBD2. From germline, CDR1 is SEHNR and CDR2 FQNEAQ (reference sequence). The CDR3 loop spans 15 amino acids. J gave up 2 bases and V 7 bases, and 8 bases lay outside the gene matches. CDR3 nucleotides: TGTGCCAGCACCTCGGACCGGGGGGCCTACAATGAGCAGTTCTTC. Protein product: CASTSDRGAYNEQFF.

The V call is TRBV7-9, the J call TRBJ2-7; 7 bases match TRBD1. CDR1 is SEHNR and CDR2 is FQNEAQ in the germline V gene (reference sequence). This CDR3 contains 15 residues. V trimming: 5 bases; J trimming: 3 bases; junction bases outside the gene matches: 10. This CDR3 reads CASSTSGGGSYEQYF. The CDR3 coding sequence is TGTGCCAGCAGCACCTCAGGGGGTGGGAGCTACGAGCAGTACTTC.

This clonotype was seen only a few times. The V call is TRBV3-1, the J call TRBJ2-5, with 11 bases matching TRBD2. Per the germline V gene, CDR1 is LGHDT and CDR2 is YNNKEL (reference sequence). The CDR3 is 16 residues long. V was pared by 4 bases and J by 5 bases, with 9 bases of the junction left unmatched. CDR3 sequence (DNA): TGTGCCAGCAGCCGAACGGGGACTAGCGGCCGGGAGACCCAGTACTTC. This translates into CASSRTGTSGRETQYF.